Sequencing of this T cell receptor (beta chain) was carried out in a study of T cell responses to AZD1222 COVID-19 vaccine. Study observations and caveats: Spike-specific TCR breadth and depth were elevated following two AZD1222 doses. All repertoire sampling was performed exclusively after the peak T cell response. Donors, mostly white British, included more females; clonal diversity was possibly underestimated. The reported proportion of spike-specific TCRs targeting unmutated variant regions was nearly half.

Trimming at V came to 0 bases and at J to 3 bases, leaving 3 bases not matched to a gene. The CDR3 totals 15 residues. Germline V gives CDR1 GTSNPN, CDR2 SVGIG (reference sequence). About this clone: Its antigen is undetermined.

The method was immunoSEQ multiplex PCR; TCRdb's version includes in-frame clones alone and lacks a portion of them. This sample has some 180,000 clones, with more than 80% found just once. The starting material was peripheral blood, obtained 28 days after the second dose of the MenACWY control vaccine. This rearrangement joins TRBV30 to TRBJ1-3, with 9 bases identical to TRBD1. The clonotype originates from an adult who received the MenACWY meningococcal vaccine as a control. The CDR3 region has the DNA TGTGCCTGGAGTGTTAACAGGGGGCTTGGAAACACCATATATTTT. This sequence encodes CAWSVNRGLGNTIYF. Complete variable domain (other parts from reference TRBV30 and TRBJ1-3): SQTIHQWPATLVQPVGSPLSLECTVEGTSNPNLYWYRQAAGRGLQLLFYSVGIGQISSEVPQNLSASRPQDRQFILSSKKLLLSDSGFYLCAWSVNRGLGNTIYFGEGSWLTVV.